These T cell receptor beta chains were read from a single sample in a study of graft-versus-host responses after intestinal transplantation. This table comes from immunoSEQ multiplex PCR, and its TCRdb copy is limited to in-frame clones, with some not included. The sample yields around 97,000 clones, roughly 93% seen once. Antigens for these TCRs are unknown. Sequences were derived from unstimulated CD8+ T cells sorted from spleen or lymph node cells, sampled before intestinal transplant. The receptors shown here come from a human donor who received an intestinal transplant. Each CDR3 is given with its conserved first and last residue. The order of the fields is V gene, J gene, D gene, clone size, CDR3 DNA, CDR3 protein. The D gene is left open where the match is weak. Where a row states a size, it is once, few, many or the class of an expanded clone; other rows omit it.

v_call: TRBV7-8
j_call: TRBJ2-7
d_call: NA
clone_size: NA
cdr3_nt: TGTGCCAGCAGCTTAGAAGTTTCGGACAGTCCCTACGAGCAGTACTTC
cdr3_aa: CASSLEVSDSPYEQYF

v_call: TRBV7-9
j_call: TRBJ1-2
d_call: NA
clone_size: NA
cdr3_nt: TGTGCCAGCAGCCCCGCGGATGGGCTTGGCTACACCTTC
cdr3_aa: CASSPADGLGYTF

v_call: TRBV6-5
j_call: TRBJ1-1
d_call: TRBD1
clone_size: NA
cdr3_nt: TGTGCCAGCAGTCAGAACAGGGGAATGAACACTGAAGCTTTCTTT
cdr3_aa: CASSQNRGMNTEAFF

v_call: TRBV15
j_call: TRBJ2-2
d_call: NA
clone_size: NA
cdr3_nt: TGTGCCACCAGCAGAGAGGTTGGAATCACCGGGGAGCTGTTTTTT
cdr3_aa: CATSREVGITGELFF

v_call: TRBV9
j_call: TRBJ2-1
d_call: NA
clone_size: NA
cdr3_nt: TGTGCCAGCAGCAACTCGCCCGGCAATGAGCAGTTCTTC
cdr3_aa: CASSNSPGNEQFF

v_call: TRBV19
j_call: TRBJ1-4
d_call: NA
clone_size: NA
cdr3_nt: TGTGCCAGTAGTATTCCAGATAGGGGGGAGGCGAATGAAAAACTGTTTTTT
cdr3_aa: CASSIPDRGEANEKLFF

v_call: TRBV19
j_call: TRBJ1-1
d_call: TRBD1
clone_size: NA
cdr3_nt: TGTGCCAGTATCAAGGGGGCTGTTCTAGAAACTGAAGCTTTCTTT
cdr3_aa: CASIKGAVLETEAFF

v_call: TRBV30
j_call: TRBJ1-1
d_call: NA
clone_size: NA
cdr3_nt: TGTGCCTGGACCGCTGGAGGGGGGTCTGAAGCTTTCTTT
cdr3_aa: CAWTAGGGSEAFF

v_call: TRBV6-4
j_call: TRBJ2-7
d_call: TRBD2
clone_size: few
cdr3_nt: TGTGCCAGCAGTGACGGCGGGGGGGCCTCTCAGCAGTACTTC
cdr3_aa: CASSDGGGASQQYF

v_call: TRBV7-8
j_call: TRBJ1-6
d_call: NA
clone_size: NA
cdr3_nt: TGTGCCAGCAGCTTCGCCGGGACAAAGTATTCACCCCTCCACTTT
cdr3_aa: CASSFAGTKYSPLHF

v_call: TRBV2
j_call: TRBJ1-5
d_call: NA
clone_size: NA
cdr3_nt: TGTGCCAGCAGGAGGGGCCCCCGGGACGGTTATCAGCCCCAGCATTTT
cdr3_aa: CASRRGPRDGYQPQHF

v_call: TRBV12-5
j_call: TRBJ1-1
d_call: NA
clone_size: NA
cdr3_nt: TGTGCTAGTGGCCTCCAGGGATCTGCCACTGAAGCTTTCTTT
cdr3_aa: CASGLQGSATEAFF

v_call: TRBV4-1
j_call: TRBJ1-1
d_call: NA
clone_size: NA
cdr3_nt: TGCGCCAGCAGCCAAGTTCAGGGCACTGAAGCTTTCTTT
cdr3_aa: CASSQVQGTEAFF

v_call: TRBV4-1
j_call: TRBJ2-1
d_call: NA
clone_size: NA
cdr3_nt: TGCGCCAGCAGCCAAGGCCAGGGCATCGTTCTGGATGAGCAGTTCTTC
cdr3_aa: CASSQGQGIVLDEQFF

v_call: TRBV7-8
j_call: TRBJ2-7
d_call: TRBD2
clone_size: NA
cdr3_nt: TGTGCCAGCAGCCCCCCTCGTTACGGGGGGGCAGCCGAGCAGTACTTC
cdr3_aa: CASSPPRYGGAAEQYF

v_call: TRBV5-1
j_call: TRBJ1-1
d_call: NA
clone_size: NA
cdr3_nt: TGCGCCAGCAGCTTGAGCCGTATGAACACTGAAGCTTTCTTT
cdr3_aa: CASSLSRMNTEAFF

v_call: TRBV11-2
j_call: TRBJ2-7
d_call: NA
clone_size: NA
cdr3_nt: TGTGCCAGCAGCTCTGCCCTCGAATACGAGCAGTACTTC
cdr3_aa: CASSSALEYEQYF

v_call: TRBV11-3
j_call: TRBJ2-1
d_call: NA
clone_size: NA
cdr3_nt: TGTGCCAGCAGCCCCCCTGGGGTATACAATGAGCAGTTCTTC
cdr3_aa: CASSPPGVYNEQFF

v_call: TRBV6-5
j_call: TRBJ2-5
d_call: NA
clone_size: NA
cdr3_nt: TGTGCCAGCAGTTTAAACTTCGGAGGCCAAGAGACCCAGTACTTC
cdr3_aa: CASSLNFGGQETQYF

v_call: TRBV6-1
j_call: TRBJ2-7
d_call: NA
clone_size: NA
cdr3_nt: TGTGCCAGCATTGCGGGGGCGGAGGAGTACTTC
cdr3_aa: CASIAGAEEYF

v_call: TRBV4-1
j_call: TRBJ1-1
d_call: NA
clone_size: NA
cdr3_nt: TGCGCCAGCAGCCAGACAGCCGTCAGGAAGAACACTGAAGCTTTCTTT
cdr3_aa: CASSQTAVRKNTEAFF

v_call: TRBV4-1
j_call: TRBJ1-1
d_call: NA
clone_size: NA
cdr3_nt: TGCGCCAGCAGCCCCACCGGGCTCATGAACACTGAAGCTTTCTTT
cdr3_aa: CASSPTGLMNTEAFF

v_call: TRBV7-2
j_call: TRBJ2-1
d_call: NA
clone_size: NA
cdr3_nt: TGTGCCAGCAGCCCGCGGGGAAGTGATTACAATGAGCAGTTCTTC
cdr3_aa: CASSPRGSDYNEQFF

v_call: TRBV5-1
j_call: TRBJ1-6
d_call: TRBD1
clone_size: NA
cdr3_nt: TGCGCCAGCAGCTTGGAAACAGGGGCGATTAGCTCCTATAATTCACCCCTCCACTTT
cdr3_aa: CASSLETGAISSYNSPLHF

v_call: TRBV2
j_call: TRBJ2-1
d_call: TRBD1
clone_size: NA
cdr3_nt: TGTGCCAGCACTGGGACAGGAATATGGTCGCCTTACAATGAGCAGTTCTTC
cdr3_aa: CASTGTGIWSPYNEQFF

v_call: TRBV7-9
j_call: TRBJ2-2
d_call: NA
clone_size: few
cdr3_nt: TGTGCCAGCAGCTCCCCAAAGGGGGCCGGGGAGCTGTTTTTT
cdr3_aa: CASSSPKGAGELFF

v_call: TRBV27
j_call: TRBJ1-1
d_call: NA
clone_size: NA
cdr3_nt: TGTGCCAGCAGACAGGGAGGCACTGAAGCTTTCTTT
cdr3_aa: CASRQGGTEAFF

v_call: TRBV19
j_call: TRBJ1-1
d_call: NA
clone_size: NA
cdr3_nt: TGTGCCAGTACCCCGGGGAACAGATTGAACACTGAAGCTTTCTTT
cdr3_aa: CASTPGNRLNTEAFF

v_call: TRBV12-5
j_call: TRBJ2-1
d_call: NA
clone_size: once
cdr3_nt: TGTGCTAGTGGACTGGGAAATGAGCAGTTCTTC
cdr3_aa: CASGLGNEQFF

v_call: TRBV7-9
j_call: TRBJ2-2
d_call: TRBD2
clone_size: NA
cdr3_nt: TGTGCCAGCAGCTCCGCCGTGGGGCTAGCGGGGGAGGCCGGGGAGCTGTTTTTT
cdr3_aa: CASSSAVGLAGEAGELFF

v_call: TRBV11-2
j_call: TRBJ2-1
d_call: NA
clone_size: NA
cdr3_nt: TGTGCCAGCAGCTTAATTTACGGGGGAGACAATGAGCAGTTCTTC
cdr3_aa: CASSLIYGGDNEQFF

v_call: TRBV4-1
j_call: TRBJ1-1
d_call: TRBD1
clone_size: NA
cdr3_nt: TGCGCCAGCAGCCTACAACAGGGGGCGAACACTGAAGCTTTCTTT
cdr3_aa: CASSLQQGANTEAFF

v_call: TRBV19
j_call: TRBJ2-7
d_call: NA
clone_size: NA
cdr3_nt: TGTGCCACCAGAGGAGGAGGCTCCTACGAGCAGTACTTC
cdr3_aa: CATRGGGSYEQYF

v_call: TRBV4-2
j_call: TRBJ2-5
d_call: TRBD2
clone_size: NA
cdr3_nt: TGTGCCAGCAGCCAAGTAGGCCTAGCGGGGAGGGTGGAGACCCAGTACTTC
cdr3_aa: CASSQVGLAGRVETQYF

v_call: TRBV9
j_call: TRBJ2-3
d_call: TRBD2
clone_size: NA
cdr3_nt: TGTGCCAGCAGCTCCCCGGGGGGGGCCATAGATACGCAGTATTTT
cdr3_aa: CASSSPGGAIDTQYF

v_call: TRBV9
j_call: TRBJ2-6
d_call: NA
clone_size: once
cdr3_nt: TGTGCCAGCAGCCTAGGGTCTGGGGCCAACGTCCTGACTTTC
cdr3_aa: CASSLGSGANVLTF

v_call: TRBV6-5
j_call: TRBJ1-5
d_call: NA
clone_size: NA
cdr3_nt: TGTGCCAGCAGTATGGGGGTCGGTCAGCCCCAGCATTTT
cdr3_aa: CASSMGVGQPQHF

v_call: TRBV6-1
j_call: TRBJ2-7
d_call: TRBD2
clone_size: NA
cdr3_nt: TGTGCCAGCAAACTAGCGGGAGCCTACGAGCAGTACTTC
cdr3_aa: CASKLAGAYEQYF

v_call: TRBV7-2
j_call: TRBJ2-1
d_call: TRBD2
clone_size: NA
cdr3_nt: TGTGCCTCGGGGGGGCAGTCCGGGAATGAGCAGTTCTTC
cdr3_aa: CASGGQSGNEQFF

v_call: TRBV29-1
j_call: TRBJ1-2
d_call: NA
clone_size: NA
cdr3_nt: TGCAGCGTTGATAAGGGAACTGGTGGCTACACCTTC
cdr3_aa: CSVDKGTGGYTF